This TCR beta chain emerged from a study of shared T cell receptors in the human thymus. TCRdb keeps only in-frame clones here, not all; method: immunoSEQ multiplex PCR. The sample lists approximately 760,000 clones, approximately 83% occurring once. The V gene's germline CDR1 is MNHEY and CDR2 SMNVEV (reference sequence). The CDR3 runs to 13 residues. After removal of 6 bases from V and 5 bases from J, the junction contained 6 bases not matched to a gene. This same sample was also taken into another study, of human thymus T cells. That investigation notes: Thymus tissue for the work was resected from patients undergoing corrective heart surgery. Thymic and blood repertoires appeared to show biased V and J gene usage. What related research reported was that thymic repertoires overlapped highly among unrelated individuals.

What was sequenced was thymocytes. The V and J genes are TRBV27 and TRBJ1-1; 7 nucleotides match TRBD1. This clonotype originated in a girl under three years old with a congenital heart defect. CDR3 loop: CASSQTGWTEAFF. For the CDR3, the DNA is TGTGCCAGCAGCCAGACAGGGTGGACTGAAGCTTTCTTT.